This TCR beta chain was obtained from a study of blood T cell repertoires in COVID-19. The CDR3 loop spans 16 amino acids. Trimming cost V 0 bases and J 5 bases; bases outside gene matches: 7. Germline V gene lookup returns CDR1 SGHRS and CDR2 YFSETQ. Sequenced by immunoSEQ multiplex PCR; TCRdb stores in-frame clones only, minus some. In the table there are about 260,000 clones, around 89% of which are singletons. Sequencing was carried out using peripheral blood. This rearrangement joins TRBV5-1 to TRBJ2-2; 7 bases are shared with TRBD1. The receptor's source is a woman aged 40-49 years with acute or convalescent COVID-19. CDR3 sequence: CASSLEERGRTGELFF. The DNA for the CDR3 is TGCGCCAGCAGCTTGGAGGAGAGGGGGCGGACCGGGGAGCTGTTTTTT. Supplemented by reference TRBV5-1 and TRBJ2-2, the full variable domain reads KAGVTQTPRYLIKTRGQQVTLSCSPISGHRSVSWYQQTPGQGLQFLFEYFSETQRNKGNFPGRFSGRQFSNSRSEMNVSTLELGDSALYLCASSLEERGRTGELFFGEGSRLTVL.